The next 2 T cell receptor beta chains were all read from a single sample in a study of blood T cell repertoires in COVID-19. The protocol was immunoSEQ multiplex PCR, while the TCRdb copy is restricted to in-frame clones and leaves out a portion. The table lists almost 200,000 clones, around 85% of them singletons. The source material was peripheral blood. The receptor set was obtained from a man in his sixties with COVID-19, enrolled during active disease.

The chain employs TRBV5-1 and TRBJ2-2, with a tentative D call TRBD2 (6 bases). Trimming removed 4 bases from V and 0 bases from J, with 10 bases in between. Looked up from germline, CDR1 is SGHRS and CDR2 is YFSETQ. The CDR3 runs to 15 residues. CDR3 amino acids: CASSNTSPNTGELFF. The CDR3 nucleotides are TGCGCCAGCAGCAACACTAGCCCGAACACCGGGGAGCTGTTTTTT.

V and J are TRBV18 and TRBJ1-1; D gene uncertain. The CDR3 loop spans 17 amino acids. Germline lookup yields CDR1 KGHSH and CDR2 LQKENI. V shed 3 bases and J shed 1 base, with 18 bases lying between them. The CDR3 sequence is CASSPLRGSGRNTEAFF. Here the CDR3 DNA reads TGTGCCAGCTCACCTTTACGAGGGTCAGGCCGGAACACTGAAGCTTTCTTT. Full variable domain (rest looked up from reference TRBV18 and TRBJ1-1): NAGVMQNPRHLVRRRGQEARLRCSPMKGHSHVYWYRQLPEEGLKFMVYLQKENIIDESGMPKERFSAEFPKEGPSILRIQQVVRGDSAAYFCASSPLRGSGRNTEAFFGQGTRLTVV.